One and the same sample provided the 8 T cell receptor beta chains below, sequenced in a study of cytomegalovirus exposure and HLA in healthy donors. The PCR employed 60 Vbeta primers together with 13 Jbeta primers. Here immunoSEQ multiplex PCR was the method, and the copy in TCRdb shows in-frame clones only, minus some. The table has about 270,000 clones, about 66% seen once. Specimen: PBMCs. The source of these receptors is a female donor in good health and CMV-seronegative.

This chain links TRBV10-3 with TRBJ1-2; tentatively, D is TRBD1 (5 bases). V was clipped by 5 bases and J by 4 bases, with 11 bases between them. The CDR3 is 13 amino acids. From germline, CDR1 is ENHRY and CDR2 SYGVKD. CDR3 amino acids: CAISSRERYGYTF. CDR3 DNA: TGTGCCATCAGTTCCAGGGAACGCTATGGCTACACCTTC.

This sequence joins TRBV6-5 and TRBJ1-2; 8 bases are a match to TRBD1. Germline CDR1 MNHEY, CDR2 SVGAGI. The V gene end was trimmed by 6 bases and the J gene end by 7 bases; junction bases not matched to a gene: 1. This CDR3 has 11 amino acids. The CDR3 is CASSDRGGYTF. CDR3 DNA: TGTGCCAGCAGCGACAGGGGTGGCTACACCTTC.

This sequence joins TRBV28 and TRBJ2-7; 7 positions agree with TRBD2. The V and J ends lost 7 bases and 4 bases, in that order; junction bases with no gene match: 13. This CDR3 region has 15 residues. CDR1 is MDHEN and CDR2 is SYDVKM in the germline V gene. The CDR3 sequence: CASILASAGRYEQYF. The CDR3, as DNA: TGTGCCAGCATCCTGGCTTCAGCGGGACGGTACGAGCAGTACTTC. Variable domain in full (rest from reference TRBV28 and TRBJ2-7): DVKVTQSSRYLVKRTGEKVFLECVQDMDHENMFWYRQDPGLGLRLIYFSYDVKMKEKGDIPEGYSVSREKKERFSLILESASTNQTSMYLCASILASAGRYEQYFGPGTRLTVT.

This clone was observed a few times. V gene TRBV29-1 combines with J gene TRBJ2-1, with 9 bases aligning to TRBD1. There are 14 residues in the CDR3. The germline gives CDR1 SQVTM, CDR2 ANQGSEA. The V segment lost 7 bases and the J segment 6 bases; nucleotides outside the gene matches: 10. DNA for the CDR3: TGCAGCGGGGAAGGGACAGGGTTAGGCAATGAGCAGTTCTTC. This translates into CSGEGTGLGNEQFF.

J is TRBJ2-3 and V is TRBV7-6; D is perhaps TRBD1 (6 bases). The V end lost 0 bases, the J end lost 1 base, and 11 bases lay between the germline ends. The CDR3 totals 16 residues. Germline V gene sequence: CDR1 SGHVS, CDR2 FNYEAQ. The CDR3 nucleotides read TGTGCCAGCAGCTTAGCGCAGGGGTTGGGCACAGATACGCAGTATTTT. It is translated as CASSLAQGLGTDTQYF.

This clone was recorded only once. The chain carries TRBV5-8 and TRBJ1-2; the D gene is possibly TRBD1 (5 bases). V was trimmed by 0 bases and J by 5 bases, leaving 5 bases between them. The V gene's germline CDR1 is SGHTS and CDR2 YDEGEE. This CDR3 region has 12 residues. CDR3: CASSLAGYGYTF. The CDR3 nucleotides read TGTGCCAGCAGCTTGGCAGGGTATGGCTACACCTTC.

The rearrangement joins TRBV5-4 to TRBJ2-7; 7 nucleotides match TRBD2. This CDR3 has 14 residues. The ends lost 0 bases at V and 5 bases at J; junction bases unmatched: 5. Per germline, CDR1 SGHNT and CDR2 YYREEE (reference sequence). The CDR3 is CASSLVGGLDEQYF. Here the CDR3 DNA reads TGTGCCAGCAGCTTGGTTGGCGGACTAGACGAGCAGTACTTC.

Comment on this clone: Germline is not matched at one junction end, which may reflect a read error. This same CDR3 is encoded by further DNA sequences in the sample. The chain combines TRBV30 with TRBJ1-6, with D tentatively TRBD1 (5 bases). The CDR3 is 13 amino acids. Germline V gene data show CDR1 as GTSNPN and CDR2 as SVGIG (reference sequence). The CDR3 DNA reads as TGTGCCTGGATCAATGGGGGGAATTCCCCCCTCCACTTT. This sequence encodes CAWINGGNSPLHF.